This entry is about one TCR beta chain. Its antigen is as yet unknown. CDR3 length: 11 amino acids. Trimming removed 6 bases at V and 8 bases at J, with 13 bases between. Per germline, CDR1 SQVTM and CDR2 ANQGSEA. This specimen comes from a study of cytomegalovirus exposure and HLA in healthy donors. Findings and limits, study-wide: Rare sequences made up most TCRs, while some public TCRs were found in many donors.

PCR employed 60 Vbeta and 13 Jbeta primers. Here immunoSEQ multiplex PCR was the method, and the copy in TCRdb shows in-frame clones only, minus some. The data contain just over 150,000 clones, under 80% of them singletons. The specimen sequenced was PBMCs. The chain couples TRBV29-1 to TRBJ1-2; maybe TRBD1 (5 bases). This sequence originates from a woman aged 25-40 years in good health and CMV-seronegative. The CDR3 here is CSVGREGGYTF. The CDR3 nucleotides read TGCAGCGTCGGCAGGGAGGGAGGCTACACCTTC.